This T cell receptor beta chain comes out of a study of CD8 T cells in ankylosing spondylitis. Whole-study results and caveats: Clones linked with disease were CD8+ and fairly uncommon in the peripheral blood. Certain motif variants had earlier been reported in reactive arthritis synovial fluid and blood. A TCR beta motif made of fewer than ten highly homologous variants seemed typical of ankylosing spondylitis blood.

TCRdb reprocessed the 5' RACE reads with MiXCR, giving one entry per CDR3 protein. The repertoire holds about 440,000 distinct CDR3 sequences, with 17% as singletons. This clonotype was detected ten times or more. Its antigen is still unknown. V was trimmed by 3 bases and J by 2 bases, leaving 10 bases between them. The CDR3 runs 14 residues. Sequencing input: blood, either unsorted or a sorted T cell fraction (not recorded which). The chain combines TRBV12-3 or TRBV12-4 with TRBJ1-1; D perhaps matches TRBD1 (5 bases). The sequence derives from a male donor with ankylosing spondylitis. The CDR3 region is CASSFHQGNTEAFF. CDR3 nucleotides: TGTGCCAGCAGTTTCCACCAGGGTAACACTGAAGCTTTCTTT.